Listed here are 16 T cell receptor beta chains from one sample, sequenced in a study of blood T cell repertoires in COVID-19. Sequenced by immunoSEQ multiplex PCR; TCRdb stores in-frame clones only, minus some. This sample yields 160,000 or so clones, of which roughly 82% are seen a single time; 9% to 10% belongs to the top ten. Sequences were obtained from peripheral blood. All receptors derive from a woman aged 45-60 years with acute or convalescent COVID-19.

The chain's CDR3 is CASRRDRGWDSPLHF. The CDR3 DNA is TGTGCCAGTAGAAGAGACAGGGGATGGGATTCACCCCTCCACTTT. The chain couples TRBV19 to TRBJ1-6; 8 bases match TRBD1. V was pared by 6 bases and J by 8 bases, with 9 bases of the junction left unmatched. There are 15 residues in the CDR3. Looked up from germline, CDR1 is LNHDA and CDR2 is SQIVND (reference sequence). The full variable domain, in which reference TRBV19 and TRBJ1-6 provide the parts outside the CDR3, is DGGITQSPKYLFRKEGQNVTLSCEQNLNHDAMYWYRQDPGQGLRLIYYSQIVNDFQKGDIAEGYSVSREKKESFPLTVTSAQKNPTAFYLCASRRDRGWDSPLHFGNGTRLTVT.

This chain links TRBV4-3 with TRBJ2-1; 10 positions match TRBD2. CDR3 length equals 15 residues. The germline V gene encodes CDR1 LGHNA and CDR2 YSLEER. The trim removed 4 bases at V and 6 bases at J, leaving 6 bases unmatched. CDR3 sequence: CASSPSGGGFNEQFF. The CDR3 DNA follows: TGCGCCAGCAGCCCTAGCGGGGGTGGATTCAATGAGCAGTTCTTC.

Only one count was recorded for this clone. The V call is TRBV19, the J call TRBJ1-5, with TRBD1 matching over 9 bases. CDR3 length equals 14 residues. V dropped 6 bases and J dropped 0; count of bases not matched to a gene: 0. Germline CDR1 LNHDA, CDR2 SQIVND (reference sequence). CDR3 region: CASRTGGSNQPQHF. Written as DNA, the CDR3 is TGTGCCAGTAGGACAGGGGGTAGCAATCAGCCCCAGCATTTT.

V usage is TRBV15 and J usage is TRBJ2-1; 7 positions match TRBD1. The V gene's germline CDR1 is LNHNV and CDR2 YYDKDF (reference sequence). This CDR3 is 19 amino acids long. V lost 0 bases to trimming and J lost 5 bases; unmatched junction nucleotides: 16. CDR3 nucleotides: TGTGCCACCAGCAGAGATCACCGTGGTAGCAGGGGGAACAACAATGAGCAGTTCTTC. It is translated as CATSRDHRGSRGNNNEQFF.

CDR3 nucleotides: TGTGCCAGCAGCCCCGCCTCGGGCACCGGGGAGCTGTTTTTT. Translated: CASSPASGTGELFF. The J gene is TRBJ2-2, the V gene TRBV7-3; D is ambiguous. CDR3 size: 14 residues. Trimming took off 5 bases at V and 4 bases at J, with 11 bases between the two ends. The germline CDR1 and CDR2 sequences are SGHTA and FQGTGA.

This chain joins TRBV19 and TRBJ1-1, with 7 bases identical to TRBD1. The CDR3 totals 14 residues. Germline values: CDR1 LNHDA, CDR2 SQIVND (reference sequence). V lost 3 bases to trimming and J lost 5 bases; unmatched junction nucleotides: 6. The CDR3 bases are TGTGCCAGTAGTATGGCAGGGGGGAGGACTGAAGCTTTCTTT. Protein product: CASSMAGGRTEAFF.

In DNA, the CDR3 is TGTGCCAGCTACAGGTCATCGTGGGGAGGCTACACCTTC. Protein: CASYRSSWGGYTF. The chain employs TRBV2 and TRBJ1-2, with D possibly TRBD1 on 5 matching bases. The germline gives CDR1 SNHLY, CDR2 FYNNEI. V was trimmed by 8 bases and J by 8 bases, leaving 18 bases between them. CDR3 length equals 13 residues.

The gene calls are TRBV12-3 or TRBV12-4 and TRBJ1-1; possibly TRBD1 for D (5 bases). V dropped 6 bases and J dropped 6 bases, with 5 bases sitting between them. The CDR3 totals 10 residues. The CDR3 nucleotides read TGTGCCAGCAGAGGGGCTGAAGCTTTCTTT. It is translated as CASRGAEAFF.

The chain links TRBV4-2 to TRBJ2-1; 9 nucleotides line up with TRBD2. This CDR3 spans 16 amino acids. Germline V gives CDR1 LGHNA, CDR2 YNFKEQ. Germline trimming cut 1 base from V and 4 bases from J; bases unmatched to any gene: 5. The CDR3 sequence: CASSQALAGLYNEQFF. The CDR3 DNA follows: TGTGCCAGCAGCCAAGCCCTAGCGGGGTTGTACAATGAGCAGTTCTTC.

The V gene is TRBV4-1, the J gene TRBJ1-2; 7 bases map to TRBD1. V trimming: 0 bases; J trimming: 2 bases; junction bases outside the gene matches: 6. Germline loops: CDR1 MGHRA, CDR2 YSYEKL. The CDR3 contains 16 residues. CDR3 residues: CASSQDDRAPNYGYTF. The CDR3 DNA follows: TGCGCCAGCAGCCAAGATGACAGGGCCCCCAACTATGGCTACACCTTC.

This chain links TRBV5-1 with TRBJ1-1, with a possible D match to TRBD1 (5 bases). Germline-derived CDR1 and CDR2 are SGHRS and YFSETQ. The germline V and J ends were trimmed by 0 bases and 6 bases, with 15 bases remaining between them. The CDR3 is 15 amino acids. CDR3 loop: CASSLVSGGRAEAFF. CDR3 sequence (DNA): TGCGCCAGCAGCTTGGTTTCGGGGGGACGCGCTGAAGCTTTCTTT.

The rearrangement uses TRBV7-2 and TRBJ2-2; maybe TRBD1 (5 bases). The V gene lost 6 bases and the J gene lost 0 bases, with 5 bases spanning the gap. Germline CDR1 is SGHTA and CDR2 is FQGNSA. This CDR3 spans 13 amino acids. CDR3 DNA sequence: TGTGCCAGCAGGACAGCGAACACCGGGGAGCTGTTTTTT. Translating it yields CASRTANTGELFF.

The CDR3 spells CASTLDRVPQPQHF. The DNA for the CDR3 is TGTGCCAGCACTCTAGACAGGGTACCCCAGCCCCAGCATTTT. J is TRBJ1-5 and V is TRBV28; TRBD1 matches at 7 bases. V trimming: 7 bases; J trimming: 7 bases; junction bases outside the gene matches: 10. Germline values: CDR1 MDHEN, CDR2 SYDVKM. CDR3 size: 14 residues.

J is TRBJ2-2 and V is TRBV19; D possibly corresponds to TRBD1 (5 bases). Trimming left V 3 bases short and J 8 bases short, with 16 bases between. CDR3 size: 15 residues. The germline gives CDR1 LNHDA, CDR2 SQIVND (reference sequence). The CDR3 region has the DNA TGTGCCAGTAGTATGACAGCCGGCTGGGCGGGGGAGCTGTTTTTT. Translating it yields CASSMTAGWAGELFF.

This rearrangement joins TRBV28 to TRBJ2-3; D remains ambiguous. V lost 3 bases to trimming and J lost 9 bases, with 10 bases between them. Per the germline V gene, CDR1 is MDHEN and CDR2 is SYDVKM. The CDR3 sequence is 12 residues long. CDR3 protein: CASSFYTKTQYF. CDR3 DNA: TGTGCCAGCAGTTTTTACACTAAAACGCAGTATTTT.

This clone was seen just once. CDR3 loop: CASSPGVNTGELFF. In DNA form, the CDR3 reads TGTGCCAGCAGCCCCGGGGTGAACACCGGGGAGCTGTTTTTT. The V and J genes are TRBV14 and TRBJ2-2, with D possibly being TRBD2 (5 bases). Trimming took 4 bases from V and 1 from J, leaving 7 bases between them. Germline-derived CDR1 and CDR2 are SGHDN and FVKESK. The CDR3 sequence is 14 residues long.